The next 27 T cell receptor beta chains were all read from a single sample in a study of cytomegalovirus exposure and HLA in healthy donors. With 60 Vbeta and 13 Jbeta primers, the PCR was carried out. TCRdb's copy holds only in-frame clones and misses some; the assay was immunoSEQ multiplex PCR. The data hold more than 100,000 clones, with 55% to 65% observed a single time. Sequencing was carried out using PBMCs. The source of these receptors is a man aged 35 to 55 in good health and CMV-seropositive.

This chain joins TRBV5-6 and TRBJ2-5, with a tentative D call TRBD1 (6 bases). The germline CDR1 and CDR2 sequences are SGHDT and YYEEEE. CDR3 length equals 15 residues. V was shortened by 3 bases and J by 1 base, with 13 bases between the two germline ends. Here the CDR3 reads CASSSATGSQETQYF. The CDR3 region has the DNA TGTGCCAGCAGCTCGGCGACAGGAAGCCAAGAGACCCAGTACTTC.

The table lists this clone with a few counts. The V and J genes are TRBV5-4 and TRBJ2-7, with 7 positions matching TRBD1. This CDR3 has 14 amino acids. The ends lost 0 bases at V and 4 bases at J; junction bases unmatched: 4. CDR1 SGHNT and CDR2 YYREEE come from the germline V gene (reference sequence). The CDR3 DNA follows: TGTGCCAGCAGCTTGGGGCAGGGGGTATACGAGCAGTACTTC. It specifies CASSLGQGVYEQYF.

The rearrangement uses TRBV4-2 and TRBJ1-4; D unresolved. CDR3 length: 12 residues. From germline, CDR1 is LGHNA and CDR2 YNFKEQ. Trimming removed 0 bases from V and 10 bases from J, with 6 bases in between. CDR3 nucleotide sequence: TGTGCCAGCAGCCAAGAGTCGGGAAAACTGTTTTTT. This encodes CASSQESGKLFF.

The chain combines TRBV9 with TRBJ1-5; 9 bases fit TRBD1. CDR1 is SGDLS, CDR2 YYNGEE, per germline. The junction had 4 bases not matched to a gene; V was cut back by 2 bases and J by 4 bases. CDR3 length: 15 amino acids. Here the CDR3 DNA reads TGTGCCAGCAGCGTCACAGGGGGCGCGAATCAGCCCCAGCATTTT. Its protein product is CASSVTGGANQPQHF.

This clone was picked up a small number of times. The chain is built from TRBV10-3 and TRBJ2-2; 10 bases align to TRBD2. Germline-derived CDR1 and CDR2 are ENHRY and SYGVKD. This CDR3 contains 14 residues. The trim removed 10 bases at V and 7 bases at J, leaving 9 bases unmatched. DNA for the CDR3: TGTGCCAGCAGCGGGAGGGCCGAGGGCGGGGAGCTGTTTTTT. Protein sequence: CASSGRAEGGELFF.

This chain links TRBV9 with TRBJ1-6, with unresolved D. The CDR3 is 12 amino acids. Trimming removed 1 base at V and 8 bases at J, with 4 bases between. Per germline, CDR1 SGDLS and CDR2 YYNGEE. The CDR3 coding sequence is TGTGCCAGCAGCGTACGGGATTCACCCCTCCACTTT. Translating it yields CASSVRDSPLHF. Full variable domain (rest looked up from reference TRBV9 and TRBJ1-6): DSGVTQTPKHLITATGQRVTLRCSPRSGDLSVYWYQQSLDQGLQFLIQYYNGEERAKGNILERFSAQQFPDLHSELNLSSLELGDSALYFCASSVRDSPLHFGNGTRLTVT.

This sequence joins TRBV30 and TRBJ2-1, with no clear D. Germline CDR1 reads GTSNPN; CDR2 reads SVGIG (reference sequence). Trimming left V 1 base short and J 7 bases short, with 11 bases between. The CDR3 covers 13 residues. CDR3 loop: CAWSGAFRNEQFF. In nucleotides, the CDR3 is TGTGCCTGGAGTGGGGCCTTTCGTAATGAGCAGTTCTTC.

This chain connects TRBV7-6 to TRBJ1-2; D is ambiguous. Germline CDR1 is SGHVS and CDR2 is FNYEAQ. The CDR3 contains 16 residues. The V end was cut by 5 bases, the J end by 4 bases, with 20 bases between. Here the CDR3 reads CASSARAFRRSYGYTF. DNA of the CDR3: TGTGCCAGCAGCGCCCGCGCCTTCAGGCGATCCTATGGCTACACCTTC. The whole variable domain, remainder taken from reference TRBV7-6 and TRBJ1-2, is GAGVSQSPRYKVTKRGQDVALRCDPISGHVSLYWYRQALGQGPEFLTYFNYEAQQDKSGLPNDRFSAERPEGSISTLTIQRTEQRDSAMYRCASSARAFRRSYGYTFGSGTRLTVV.

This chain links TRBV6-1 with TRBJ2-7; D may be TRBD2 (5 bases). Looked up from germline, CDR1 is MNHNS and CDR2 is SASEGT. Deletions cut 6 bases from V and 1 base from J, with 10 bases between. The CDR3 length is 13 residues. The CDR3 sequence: CASRAGISYEQYF. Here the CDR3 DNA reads TGTGCCAGCAGGGCCGGGATTTCCTACGAGCAGTACTTC.

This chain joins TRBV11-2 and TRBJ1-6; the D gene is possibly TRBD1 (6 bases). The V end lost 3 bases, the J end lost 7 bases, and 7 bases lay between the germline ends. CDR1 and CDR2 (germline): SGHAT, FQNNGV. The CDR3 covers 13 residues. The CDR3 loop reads CASSFTGNSPLHF. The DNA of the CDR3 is TGTGCCAGCAGCTTTACAGGGAATTCACCCCTCCACTTT. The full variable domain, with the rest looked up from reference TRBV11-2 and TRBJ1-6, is EAGVAQSPRYKIIEKRQSVAFWCNPISGHATLYWYQQILGQGPKLLIQFQNNGVVDDSQLPKDRFSAERLKGVDSTLKIQPAKLEDSAVYLCASSFTGNSPLHFGNGTRLTVT.

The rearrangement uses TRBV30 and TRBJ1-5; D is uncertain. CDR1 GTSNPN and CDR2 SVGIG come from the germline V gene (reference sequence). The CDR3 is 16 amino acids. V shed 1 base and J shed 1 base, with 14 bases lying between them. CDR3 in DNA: TGTGCCTGGAGTGGAGAGGGAGGATACAGCAATCAGCCCCAGCATTTT. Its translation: CAWSGEGGYSNQPQHF.

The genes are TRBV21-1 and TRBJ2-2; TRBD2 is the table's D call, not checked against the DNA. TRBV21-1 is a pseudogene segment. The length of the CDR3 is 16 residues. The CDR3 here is CASTRKRGLNTGELFF. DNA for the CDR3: TGTGCCAGCACCAGAAAGCGGGGCTTAAACACCGGGGAGCTGTTTTTT.

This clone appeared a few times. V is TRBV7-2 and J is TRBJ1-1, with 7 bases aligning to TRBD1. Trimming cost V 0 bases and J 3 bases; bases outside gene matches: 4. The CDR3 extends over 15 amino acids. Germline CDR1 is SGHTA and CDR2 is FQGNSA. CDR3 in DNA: TGTGCCAGCAGCTTAGCGTGGCAGGGGGACACTGAAGCTTTCTTT. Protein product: CASSLAWQGDTEAFF.

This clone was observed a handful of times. The CDR3 protein is CASSRQEGNQPQHF. The CDR3 nucleotides are TGTGCCAGCAGCCGCCAGGAGGGCAATCAGCCCCAGCATTTT. The chain joins TRBV5-5 to TRBJ1-5; D is undetermined. The V and J ends lost 4 bases and 2 bases respectively, with 10 bases between them. The CDR3 length is 14 residues. CDR1 is SGHKS, CDR2 YYEKEE, per germline (reference sequence). Combining the CDR3 with reference TRBV5-5 and TRBJ1-5 gives the whole variable domain DAGVTQSPTHLIKTRGQQVTLRCSPISGHKSVSWYQQVLGQGPQFIFQYYEKEERGRGNFPDRFSARQFPNYSSELNVNALLLGDSALYLCASSRQEGNQPQHFGDGTRLSIL.

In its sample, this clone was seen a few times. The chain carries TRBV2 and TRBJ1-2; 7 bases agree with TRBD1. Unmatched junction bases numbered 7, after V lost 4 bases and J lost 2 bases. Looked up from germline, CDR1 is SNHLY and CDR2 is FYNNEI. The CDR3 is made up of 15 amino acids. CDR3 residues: CASSGARGQNYGYTF. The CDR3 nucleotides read TGTGCCAGCAGTGGGGCGCGGGGACAGAACTATGGCTACACCTTC.

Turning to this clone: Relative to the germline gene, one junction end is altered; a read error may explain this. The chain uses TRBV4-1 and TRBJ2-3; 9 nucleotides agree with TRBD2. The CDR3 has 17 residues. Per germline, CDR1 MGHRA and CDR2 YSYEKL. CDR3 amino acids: CASTQTGLAYSTDTQYF. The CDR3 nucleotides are TGCGCCAGCACCCAAACGGGACTAGCCTATTCCACAGATACGCAGTATTTT.

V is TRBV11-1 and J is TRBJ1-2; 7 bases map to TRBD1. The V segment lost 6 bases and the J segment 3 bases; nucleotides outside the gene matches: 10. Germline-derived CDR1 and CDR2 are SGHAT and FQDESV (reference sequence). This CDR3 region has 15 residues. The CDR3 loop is CASSRDREAYYGYTF. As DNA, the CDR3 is TGTGCCAGCAGTAGGGACAGAGAAGCGTACTATGGCTACACCTTC. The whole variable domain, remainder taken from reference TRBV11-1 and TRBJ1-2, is EAEVAQSPRYKITEKSQAVAFWCDPISGHATLYWYRQILGQGPELLVQFQDESVVDDSQLPKDRFSAERLKGVDSTLKIQPAELGDSAMYLCASSRDREAYYGYTFGSGTRLTVV.

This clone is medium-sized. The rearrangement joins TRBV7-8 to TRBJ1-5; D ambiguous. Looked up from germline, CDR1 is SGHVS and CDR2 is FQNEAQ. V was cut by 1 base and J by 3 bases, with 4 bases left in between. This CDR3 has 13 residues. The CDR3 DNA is TGTGCCAGCAGCTTAGGAGACAATCAGCCCCAGCATTTT. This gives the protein CASSLGDNQPQHF. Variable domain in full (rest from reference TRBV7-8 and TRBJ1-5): GAGVSQSPRYKVAKRGQDVALRCDPISGHVSLFWYQQALGQGPEFLTYFQNEAQLDKSGLPSDRFFAERPEGSVSTLKIQRTQQEDSAVYLCASSLGDNQPQHFGDGTRLSIL.

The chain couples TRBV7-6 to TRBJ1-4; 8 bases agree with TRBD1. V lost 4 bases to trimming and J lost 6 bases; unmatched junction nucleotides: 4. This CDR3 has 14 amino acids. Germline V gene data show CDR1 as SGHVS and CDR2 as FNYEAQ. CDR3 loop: CASSSGQGHEKLFF. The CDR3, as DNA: TGTGCCAGCAGCTCCGGACAGGGCCATGAAAAACTGTTTTTT.

The CDR3 DNA sequence: TGTGCCAGCAGCCATCGAACTCCGACAGGCCCCTTTAACTATGGCTACACCTTC. This sequence encodes CASSHRTPTGPFNYGYTF. V gene TRBV7-2 combines with J gene TRBJ1-2; perhaps TRBD1 as D (6 bases). CDR1 is SGHTA, CDR2 FQGNSA, per germline. CDR3 length equals 18 residues. V was clipped by 5 bases and J by 1 base, with 23 bases between them. The entire variable domain, with the rest obtained from reference TRBV7-2 and TRBJ1-2, is as follows: GAGVSQSPSNKVTEKGKDVELRCDPISGHTALYWYRQSLGQGLEFLIYFQGNSAPDKSGLPSDRFSAERTGGSVSTLTIQRTQQEDSAVYLCASSHRTPTGPFNYGYTFGSGTRLTVV.

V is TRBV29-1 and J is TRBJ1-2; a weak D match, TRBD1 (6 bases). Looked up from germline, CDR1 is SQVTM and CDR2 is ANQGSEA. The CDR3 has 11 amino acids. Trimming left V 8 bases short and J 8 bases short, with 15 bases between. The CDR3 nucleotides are TGCAGCTCCTCTAGGGGGAGCGGCTACACCTTC. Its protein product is CSSSRGSGYTF. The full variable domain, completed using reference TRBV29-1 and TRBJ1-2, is SAVISQKPSRDICQRGTSLTIQCQVDSQVTMMFWYRQQPGQSLTLIATANQGSEATYESGFVIDKFPISRPNLTFSTLTVSNMSPEDSSIYLCSSSRGSGYTFGSGTRLTVV.

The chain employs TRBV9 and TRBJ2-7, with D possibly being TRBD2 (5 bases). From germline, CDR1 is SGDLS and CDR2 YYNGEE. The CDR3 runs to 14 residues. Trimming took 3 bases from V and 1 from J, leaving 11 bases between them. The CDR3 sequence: CASSGTRDSYEQYF. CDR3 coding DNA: TGTGCCAGCAGCGGAACGAGGGATTCCTACGAGCAGTACTTC.

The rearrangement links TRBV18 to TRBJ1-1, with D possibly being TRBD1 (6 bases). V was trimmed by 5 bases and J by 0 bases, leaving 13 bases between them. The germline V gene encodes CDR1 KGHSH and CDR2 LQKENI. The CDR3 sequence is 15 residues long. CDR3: CASSTTGTVNTEAFF. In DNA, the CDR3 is TGTGCCAGCTCAACAACAGGGACCGTGAACACTGAAGCTTTCTTT.

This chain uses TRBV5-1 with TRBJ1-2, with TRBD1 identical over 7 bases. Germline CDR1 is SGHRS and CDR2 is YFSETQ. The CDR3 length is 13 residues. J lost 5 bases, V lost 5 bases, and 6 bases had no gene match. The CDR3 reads CASSPGQAYGYTF. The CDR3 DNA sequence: TGCGCCAGCAGTCCCGGACAGGCTTATGGCTACACCTTC.

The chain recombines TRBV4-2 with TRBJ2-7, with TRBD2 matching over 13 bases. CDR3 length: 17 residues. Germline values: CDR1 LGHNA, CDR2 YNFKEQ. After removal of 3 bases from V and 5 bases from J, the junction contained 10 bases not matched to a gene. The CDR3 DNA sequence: TGTGCCAGCAGCCACCCCGAGGGGACTAGCGGGGTCCACGAGCAGTACTTC. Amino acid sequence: CASSHPEGTSGVHEQYF.

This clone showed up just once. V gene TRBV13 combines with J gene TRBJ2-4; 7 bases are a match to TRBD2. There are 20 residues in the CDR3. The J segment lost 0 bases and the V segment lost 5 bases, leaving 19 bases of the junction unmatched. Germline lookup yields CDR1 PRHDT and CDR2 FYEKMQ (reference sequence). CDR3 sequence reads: CASSIGLVALSALAKNIQYF. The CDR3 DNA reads TGTGCCAGCAGCATTGGACTAGTCGCTCTGTCTGCCCTAGCCAAAAACATTCAGTACTTC.

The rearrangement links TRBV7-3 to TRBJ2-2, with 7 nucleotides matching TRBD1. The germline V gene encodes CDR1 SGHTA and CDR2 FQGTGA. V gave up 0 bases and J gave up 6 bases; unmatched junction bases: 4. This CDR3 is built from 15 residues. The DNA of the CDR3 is TGTGCCAGCAGCTTAACAGGGGGCAGTGCCGGGGAGCTGTTTTTT. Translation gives CASSLTGGSAGELFF.